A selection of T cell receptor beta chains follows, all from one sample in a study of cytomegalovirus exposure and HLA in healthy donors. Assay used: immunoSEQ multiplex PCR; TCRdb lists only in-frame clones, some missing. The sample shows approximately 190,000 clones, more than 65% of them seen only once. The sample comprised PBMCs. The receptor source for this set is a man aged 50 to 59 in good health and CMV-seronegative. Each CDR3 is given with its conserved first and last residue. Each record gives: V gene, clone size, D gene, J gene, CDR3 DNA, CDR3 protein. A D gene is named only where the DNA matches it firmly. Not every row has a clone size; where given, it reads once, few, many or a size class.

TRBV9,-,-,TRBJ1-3,TGTGCCAGCAGCGCCAATCGAAACACCATATATTTT,CASSANRNTIYF
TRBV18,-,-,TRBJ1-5,TGTGCCAGCTCACCACCTGTCTACGCGGGGGCCAATTATAGCAATCAGCCCCAGCATTTT,CASSPPVYAGANYSNQPQHF
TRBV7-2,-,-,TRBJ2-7,TGTGCCAGCAGCCGCTTCGACTCCCCCCCTCCTGAGCAGTACTTC,CASSRFDSPPPEQYF
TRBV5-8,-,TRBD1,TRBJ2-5,TGTGCCAGCAGCTTGGCCGGGACAGGGAAAGAGACCCAGTACTTC,CASSLAGTGKETQYF
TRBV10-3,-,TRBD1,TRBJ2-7,TGTGCCATCAGGCCAGGGGGCGAAAGGTCCTACGAGCAGTACTTC,CAIRPGGERSYEQYF
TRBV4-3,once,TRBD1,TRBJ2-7,TGCGCCAGCAGCCAATCCGGGACAGGGGACGAGCAGTACTTC,CASSQSGTGDEQYF
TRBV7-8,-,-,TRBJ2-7,TGTGCCAGCAGCTACCTTGCGGGGAACCGCGAGCAGTACTTC,CASSYLAGNREQYF
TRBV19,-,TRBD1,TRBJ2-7,TGTGCCAGTAGTACTGCCGGGACAGGGGACTACGAGCAGTACTTC,CASSTAGTGDYEQYF
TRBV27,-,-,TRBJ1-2,TGTGCCAGCAGTCCCACCTTCCCGGGGTCCAGCTACACCTTC,CASSPTFPGSSYTF
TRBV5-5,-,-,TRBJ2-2,TGTGCCAGCGGGTTACAGGTGATGAACACCGGGGAGCTGTTTTTT,CASGLQVMNTGELFF
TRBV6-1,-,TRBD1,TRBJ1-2,TGTGCCAGCAGTGAAGGGACAGGCTATGGCTACACCTTC,CASSEGTGYGYTF
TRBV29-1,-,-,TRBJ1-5,TGCAGCGTTGACAGGGACGGGAGTGGGCCCCAGCATTTT,CSVDRDGSGPQHF
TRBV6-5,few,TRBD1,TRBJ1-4,TGTGCCAGCAGTTGGAGGACAGGGGACGAAAAACTGTTTTTT,CASSWRTGDEKLFF
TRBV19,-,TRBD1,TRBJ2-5,TGTGCCAGTAACCAAAGGGGGCAAGGGGAGACCCAGTACTTC,CASNQRGQGETQYF
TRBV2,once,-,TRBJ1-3,TGTGCCAGCGTACAGGTAGAAGGAAACACCATATATTTT,CASVQVEGNTIYF
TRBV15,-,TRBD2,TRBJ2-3,TGTGCCACCAGCAGAGATGAGACTAGCGGGGGCACAGATACGCAGTATTTT,CATSRDETSGGTDTQYF
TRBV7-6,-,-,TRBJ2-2,TGTGCCAGCAGCTTGGTGGGACTCTCTATCGGGACCGGGGAGCTGTTTTTT,CASSLVGLSIGTGELFF
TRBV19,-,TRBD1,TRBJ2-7,TGTGCCAGTAGTATAGGCGTCGGGACAGGATACGAGCAGTACTTC,CASSIGVGTGYEQYF
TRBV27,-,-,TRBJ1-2,TGTGCCAGCAGTGCTCAGACAGGCAAGGATGGCTACACCTTC,CASSAQTGKDGYTF
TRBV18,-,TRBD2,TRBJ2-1,TGTGCCAGCTCAAGTACTAGCGGGGGGTACAATGAGCAGTTCTTC,CASSSTSGGYNEQFF
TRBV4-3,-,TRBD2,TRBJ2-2,TGCGCCAGCAGCCCAGGGAGGCTAGCGGGCACCGGGGAGCTGTTTTTT,CASSPGRLAGTGELFF
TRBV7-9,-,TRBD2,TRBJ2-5,TGTGCCAGCAGCTTCCTCGGGACTAGCGGGGGGGGGACCCAGTACTTC,CASSFLGTSGGGTQYF
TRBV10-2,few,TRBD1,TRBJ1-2,TGCGCCAGCAGTCCGGGACAGGGGGTTGGCTACACCTTC,CASSPGQGVGYTF
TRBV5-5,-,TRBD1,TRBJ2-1,TGTGCCAGCAGCCCTCGGACAGGGGGCGCACACAATGAGCAGTTCTTC,CASSPRTGGAHNEQFF
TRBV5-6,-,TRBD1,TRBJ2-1,TGTGCCAGCAGCCCCGGGACAGATTACAATGAGCAGTTCTTC,CASSPGTDYNEQFF
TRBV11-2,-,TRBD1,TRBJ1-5,TGTGCCAGCAGCTTAGCGACAGGGTTAAAGCCCCAGCATTTT,CASSLATGLKPQHF
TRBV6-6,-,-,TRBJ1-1,TGTGCCAGCAGTTACTCCGGGAGCACTGAAGCTTTCTTT,CASSYSGSTEAFF
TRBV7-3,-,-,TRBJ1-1,TGTGCCAGCAGCTTCTCCGGGAACACTGAAGCTTTCTTT,CASSFSGNTEAFF
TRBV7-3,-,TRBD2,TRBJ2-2,TGTGCCAGCAGCACGAAGGGGACTACGAACACCGGGGAGCTGTTTTTT,CASSTKGTTNTGELFF
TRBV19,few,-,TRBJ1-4,TGTGCCAGTAGTATCTCACGGGAGGGTACTGAAAAACTGTTTTTT,CASSISREGTEKLFF
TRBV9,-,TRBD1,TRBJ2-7,TGTGCCAGCAGCGGGCCCGGGACAGGGGCCTACGAGCAGTACTTC,CASSGPGTGAYEQYF
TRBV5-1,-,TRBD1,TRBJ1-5,TGCGCCAGCAGCTTGGGGACAGGGCATCAGCCCCAGCATTTT,CASSLGTGHQPQHF
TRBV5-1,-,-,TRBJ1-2,TGCGCCAGCAGCTTGGTCGGGACTCAAAACTATGGCTACACCTTC,CASSLVGTQNYGYTF
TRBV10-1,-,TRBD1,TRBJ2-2,TGCGCCAGCAGTGATTACAGGGGGCCCGGGGAGCTGTTTTTT,CASSDYRGPGELFF
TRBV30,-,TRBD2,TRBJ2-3,TGTGCCTGGGGTGGACTAGCTTTAACGCAGTATTTT,CAWGGLALTQYF
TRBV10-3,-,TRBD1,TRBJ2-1,TGTGCCATCAGTGGGGACAGTCAACGTGAGCAGTTCTTC,CAISGDSQREQFF
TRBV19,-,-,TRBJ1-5,TGTGCCAGCCAAGTCGTCGGGGGCAATCAGCCCCAGCATTTT,CASQVVGGNQPQHF
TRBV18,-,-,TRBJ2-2,TGTGCCAGCTCCCGGCAGGGGTCGAGCGGGGAGCTGTTTTTT,CASSRQGSSGELFF
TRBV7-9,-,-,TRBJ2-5,TGTTCCAGCAGCCCAGGGCCCCAAGAGACCCAGTACTTC,CSSSPGPQETQYF
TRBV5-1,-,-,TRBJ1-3,TGCGCCAGCAGCTTGGGGGGAGTTGGAAACACCATATATTTT,CASSLGGVGNTIYF
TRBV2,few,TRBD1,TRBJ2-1,TGTGCCAGCAGGGGGAGAGAGGGGGCGGGCAATGAGCAGTTCTTC,CASRGREGAGNEQFF
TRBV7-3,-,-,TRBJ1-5,TGTGCCAGCAGCTCTGACAGACATCAGCCCCAGCATTTT,CASSSDRHQPQHF
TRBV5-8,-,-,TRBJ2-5,TGTGCCAGCAGCTTCATGGGGGCTCGGCAAGAGACCCAGTACTTC,CASSFMGARQETQYF
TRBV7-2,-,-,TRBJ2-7,TGTGCCAGCAGCGCCCGGACAGTTTTCTACGAGCAGTACTTC,CASSARTVFYEQYF
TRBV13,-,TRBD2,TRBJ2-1,TGTGCCAGCGCCATCGGGAGGGGAGGTGAGCAGTTCTTC,CASAIGRGGEQFF
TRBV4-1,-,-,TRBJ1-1,TGCGCCAGCAGCCAAGATGGCAGGAACACTGAAGCTTTCTTT,CASSQDGRNTEAFF
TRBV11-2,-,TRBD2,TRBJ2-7,TGTGCCAGCAGCTTAGCGGGGGGGAAGTCCTACGAGCAGTACTTC,CASSLAGGKSYEQYF